The 27 T cell receptor beta chains given below trace back to one sample, sequenced in a study of T cell changes during pregnancy in multiple sclerosis (dated by TCRdb to the late 2010s). The library relied on the immunoSEQ multiplex PCR assay. TCRdb limited this immuneACCESS table to in-frame rearrangements with V and J called. A share of clones is missing; checked studies link under half to unresolved V genes, and the rest is unexplained. This sample comprises tens of thousands of clones, 91% of them detected only once. Clones ranked in the top ten supply 5% to 6.5% of the sample. Sequences were derived from CD8+ T cells from peripheral blood mononuclear cells, sampled in the second trimester of pregnancy. The receptors shown here come from a female donor with multiple sclerosis, enrolled in a pregnancy study.

V and J are TRBV7-9 and TRBJ2-7; TRBD1 is a possible D gene (5 bases). CDR1 is SEHNR and CDR2 is FQNEAQ in the germline V gene (reference sequence). Trimming pared 3 bases from V and 2 bases from J, leaving 14 bases between. CDR3 length: 15 amino acids. This CDR3 reads CASSLIQLGPYEQYF. In DNA form, the CDR3 reads TGTGCCAGCAGCTTGATCCAGCTGGGGCCCTACGAGCAGTACTTC.

The chain couples TRBV5-5 to TRBJ2-7, with D perhaps TRBD2 (6 bases). Germline V CDR1 and CDR2: SGHKS, YYEKEE (reference sequence). CDR3 length equals 15 residues. V shed 4 bases and J shed 3 bases, with 17 bases lying between them. CDR3 coding DNA: TGTGCCAGCAGCCTTGGGCGGGACCGAGACTACGAGCAGTACTTC. Its protein product is CASSLGRDRDYEQYF.

The chain couples TRBV27 to TRBJ2-1; D is perhaps TRBD1 (5 bases). Germline CDR1 and CDR2: MNHEY and SMNVEV (reference sequence). The CDR3 length is 15 residues. V was trimmed by 1 base and J by 2 bases, leaving 9 bases between them. CDR3 sequence (DNA): TGTGCCAGCAGTTTATTTGAAGGGGCCTACAATGAGCAGTTCTTC. This gives the protein CASSLFEGAYNEQFF.

This chain links TRBV2 with TRBJ1-2; 10 nucleotides line up with TRBD1. The CDR3 length is 18 residues. V shed 4 bases, J shed 5 bases, and the junction held 16 bases outside the gene matches. Germline V gene lookup returns CDR1 SNHLY and CDR2 FYNNEI. For the CDR3, the DNA is TGTGCCAGCAGTGGGGACAGGGGTTTGGGTCGTGTAGGGTATGGCTACACCTTC. Amino acid sequence: CASSGDRGLGRVGYGYTF.

The genes are TRBV9 and TRBJ2-7; D might be TRBD1 (5 bases). Trimming left V 3 bases short and J 1 base short, with 8 bases between. This CDR3 is 13 amino acids long. From germline, CDR1 is SGDLS and CDR2 YYNGEE. CDR3 amino acids: CASSADTSYEQYF. CDR3 in DNA: TGTGCCAGCAGCGCGGACACGTCCTACGAGCAGTACTTC.

This sequence joins TRBV4-1 and TRBJ2-5, with TRBD2 identical over 9 bases. V dropped 3 bases and J dropped 4; count of bases not matched to a gene: 9. CDR1 MGHRA and CDR2 YSYEKL come from the germline V gene. CDR3 size: 16 residues. Written as DNA, the CDR3 is TGCGCCAGCAGCCAGACTAGCGGACCCGCAGTAGAGACCCAGTACTTC. It is translated as CASSQTSGPAVETQYF.

This clone appeared once. The chain combines TRBV7-9 with TRBJ2-7; 9 bases are a match to TRBD1. This CDR3 region has 15 residues. The V segment lost 5 bases and the J segment 2 bases; nucleotides outside the gene matches: 7. Germline lookup yields CDR1 SEHNR and CDR2 FQNEAQ (reference sequence). CDR3: CASSPGQGPTYEQYF. As DNA, the CDR3 is TGTGCCAGCAGCCCGGGACAGGGTCCTACCTACGAGCAGTACTTC.

The chain uses TRBV30 and TRBJ2-2, with D tentatively TRBD1 (5 bases). The CDR3 loop spans 16 amino acids. Germline V gives CDR1 GTSNPN, CDR2 SVGIG (reference sequence). Trimming took 2 bases from V and 3 from J, leaving 16 bases between them. The CDR3 region is CAWSIPGHGYTGELFF. DNA for the CDR3: TGTGCCTGGAGTATTCCAGGGCACGGGTACACCGGGGAGCTGTTTTTT.

The chain couples TRBV14 to TRBJ2-2; TRBD2 matches 7 bases. The V segment lost 3 bases and the J segment 1 base; nucleotides outside the gene matches: 11. This CDR3 comprises 18 residues. Germline-derived CDR1 and CDR2 are SGHDN and FVKESK. CDR3 amino acids: CASSHFPYGRLNTGELFF. CDR3 DNA: TGTGCCAGCAGCCATTTTCCGTACGGGAGGCTGAACACCGGGGAGCTGTTTTTT.

The rearrangement joins TRBV4-1 to TRBJ2-1; D is perhaps TRBD1 (5 bases). Germline CDR1 and CDR2: MGHRA and YSYEKL. The CDR3 contains 14 residues. Trimming left V 8 bases short and J 4 bases short, with 15 bases between. In DNA form, the CDR3 reads TGCGCCAGCCACCCGGGCTCAGGGTACAATGAGCAGTTCTTC. Its protein is CASHPGSGYNEQFF.

The V call is TRBV10-2, the J call TRBJ2-7; 12 bases map to TRBD2. The germline V gene has CDR1 WSHSY and CDR2 SAAADI. With 7 bases clipped from V and 3 bases from J, the junction kept 4 bases outside the gene matches. The CDR3 covers 14 residues. CDR3: CASKRLAGVYEQYF. The CDR3 coding sequence is TGCGCCAGCAAGCGACTAGCGGGGGTCTACGAGCAGTACTTC.

V gene TRBV5-4 combines with J gene TRBJ1-1, with D unresolved. V lost 4 bases and J lost 5, with 9 bases in between. Looked up from germline, CDR1 is SGHNT and CDR2 is YYREEE (reference sequence). This CDR3 contains 12 residues. CDR3 amino acids: CASSVDWTEAFF. DNA of the CDR3: TGTGCCAGCAGCGTCGACTGGACTGAAGCTTTCTTT.

The CDR3, as DNA: TGTGCCAGCAGCTCCCCGACAGGCTACGAGCAGTACTTC. It is translated as CASSSPTGYEQYF. The J gene is TRBJ2-7, the V gene TRBV5-5; possibly TRBD1 for D (6 bases). This CDR3 has 13 amino acids. The V gene's germline CDR1 is SGHKS and CDR2 YYEKEE (reference sequence). Trimming took 3 bases from V and 3 from J, leaving 10 bases between them.

This chain connects TRBV28 to TRBJ1-1, with 7 bases lining up with TRBD1. CDR1 MDHEN and CDR2 SYDVKM come from the germline V gene. Losses at the gene ends were 11 bases for V and 5 bases for J; bases not matched to a gene: 8. The CDR3 is 12 amino acids. The CDR3 protein is CALQRGRTEAFF. The CDR3, as DNA: TGTGCCCTACAGAGGGGGCGGACTGAAGCTTTCTTT.

There are a few counts of this clone. J is TRBJ2-2 and V is TRBV19; the match to TRBD2 covers 7 bases. Germline assignment: CDR1 LNHDA and CDR2 SQIVND (reference sequence). This CDR3 has 15 amino acids. The V segment lost 7 bases and the J segment 6 bases; nucleotides outside the gene matches: 11. In DNA, the CDR3 is TGTGCCAGTACCCGGTTTAGCGGGTTGGCCGGGGAGCTGTTTTTT. Translating gives CASTRFSGLAGELFF.

The chain uses TRBV7-9 and TRBJ2-1; 11 bases are a match to TRBD2. This CDR3 is built from 15 residues. The ends lost 4 bases at V and 6 bases at J; junction bases unmatched: 5. Germline V gene sequence: CDR1 SEHNR, CDR2 FQNEAQ (reference sequence). CDR3 nucleotide sequence: TGTGCCAGCAGCTCTACGACTAGCGGGATCAATGAGCAGTTCTTC. Translating gives CASSSTTSGINEQFF.

V usage is TRBV7-6 and J usage is TRBJ2-7, with 8 bases fitting TRBD2. V lost 5 bases and J lost 2; bases outside the gene matches: 8. Germline V gene sequence: CDR1 SGHVS, CDR2 FNYEAQ. CDR3 length: 15 residues. The CDR3 DNA reads as TGTGCCAGCAGCCCGGGGGGGCCCCAAACCTACGAGCAGTACTTC. It encodes CASSPGGPQTYEQYF.

This clone was counted a single time. The rearrangement links TRBV7-9 to TRBJ1-2; TRBD1 is a possible D gene (5 bases). CDR1 and CDR2 (germline): SEHNR, FQNEAQ (reference sequence). The CDR3 is 15 amino acids. The V end lost 1 base, the J end lost 4 bases, and 13 bases lay between the germline ends. CDR3 residues: CASSLGVGALYGYTF. CDR3 bases: TGTGCCAGCAGCTTAGGCGTAGGGGCCCTCTATGGCTACACCTTC.

This clone was observed a single time. The chain uses TRBV4-1 and TRBJ1-4, with D perhaps TRBD1 (5 bases). This CDR3 comprises 16 residues. The germline V gene has CDR1 MGHRA and CDR2 YSYEKL. V lost 4 bases, J lost 8 bases, and 20 bases lay in between. The CDR3 region has the DNA TGCGCCAGCAGCCCGAGCTTAAGGGGAACAAAGGAAAAACTGTTTTTT. Protein sequence: CASSPSLRGTKEKLFF.

The chain links TRBV6-4 to TRBJ2-6; 8 positions agree with TRBD1. The CDR3 spans 15 residues. The germline V gene encodes CDR1 MRHNA and CDR2 SNTAGT. V was clipped by 4 bases and J by 3 bases; unmatched bases: 2. The CDR3 reads CASSVDRGGANVLTF. The DNA of the CDR3 is TGTGCCAGCAGTGTCGACAGGGGTGGGGCCAACGTCCTGACTTTC.

This chain uses TRBV9 with TRBJ1-1; 7 nucleotides align to TRBD1. This CDR3 contains 14 residues. With 0 bases clipped from V and 10 bases from J, the junction kept 9 bases outside the gene matches. Germline V gives CDR1 SGDLS, CDR2 YYNGEE. Written as DNA, the CDR3 is TGTGCCAGCAGCGTAGCCTATGAGGGGGCGGGAGCTTTCTTT. Translated: CASSVAYEGAGAFF.

The chain has TRBV6-6 and TRBJ2-1; possibly TRBD2 for D (5 bases). CDR1 and CDR2 from the germline V gene are MNHNY and SVGAGI (reference sequence). V lost 5 bases and J 6 bases, leaving 14 bases between the germline ends. The CDR3 runs to 14 residues. The CDR3 loop is CASSNLVSVNEQFF. The CDR3 DNA sequence: TGTGCCAGCAGTAACCTGGTTAGCGTCAATGAGCAGTTCTTC.

The chain employs TRBV27 and TRBJ1-2, with D unresolved. This CDR3 contains 14 residues. Trimming removed 3 bases from V and 1 base from J, with 9 bases in between. Germline CDR1 MNHEY, CDR2 SMNVEV (reference sequence). The CDR3 region is CASSFSADNYGYTF. CDR3 sequence (DNA): TGTGCCAGCAGTTTCAGTGCGGATAACTATGGCTACACCTTC.

This clone was seen once. The chain carries TRBV7-2 and TRBJ1-1; 8 positions agree with TRBD1. CDR1 SGHTA and CDR2 FQGNSA come from the germline V gene. V was clipped by 5 bases and J by 4 bases; unmatched bases: 9. The CDR3 runs 15 residues. The CDR3: CASSPTPGTGTEAFF. The CDR3 DNA sequence: TGTGCCAGCAGCCCAACGCCGGGGACAGGCACTGAAGCTTTCTTT.

The chain joins TRBV27 to TRBJ2-7; D is perhaps TRBD2 (5 bases). Trimming stripped 3 bases from V and 0 bases from J, with 15 bases between. Germline loops: CDR1 MNHEY, CDR2 SMNVEV (reference sequence). This CDR3 comprises 16 residues. CDR3 bases: TGTGCCAGCAGTTTTCTCCCCCCTAGCAGCTCCTACGAGCAGTACTTC. Translating gives CASSFLPPSSSYEQYF.

The rearrangement links TRBV25-1 to TRBJ1-2; D is unresolved. CDR3 length equals 14 residues. Per the germline V gene, CDR1 is MGHDK and CDR2 is SYGVNS. V was pared by 1 base and J by 3 bases, with 9 bases between. CDR3 protein: CASSEWLLDYGYTF. The CDR3 region has the DNA TGTGCCAGCAGTGAATGGCTCCTTGACTATGGCTACACCTTC.

This chain links TRBV6-1 with TRBJ2-7; 7 bases line up with TRBD2. The length of the CDR3 is 13 residues. V trimming: 6 bases; J trimming: 2 bases; junction bases outside the gene matches: 4. Germline CDR1 is MNHNS and CDR2 is SASEGT. The CDR3 sequence is CASRGGPTYEQYF. CDR3 sequence (DNA): TGTGCCAGCAGGGGAGGGCCCACCTACGAGCAGTACTTC.